The 17 T cell receptor beta chains listed next were all sequenced from one sample in a study of T cells in narcolepsy. Profiling relied on immunoSEQ multiplex PCR, and the TCRdb table lists in-frame clones only, not all of them. The sample yields about 27,000 clones, around nine tenths seen once. The material sequenced was CD45RA- memory CD4+ T cells from PBMCs. All receptors come from a human donor with narcolepsy.

The chain links TRBV6-1 to TRBJ2-6, with TRBD1 as a possible D gene (6 bases). Trimming left V 3 bases short and J 0 bases short, with 12 bases between. The V gene's germline CDR1 is MNHNS and CDR2 SASEGT. This CDR3 has 17 residues. The CDR3 DNA reads as TGTGCCAGCAGTGAGCAGGGGCGAGTCTCTGGGGCCAACGTCCTGACTTTC. It codes for CASSEQGRVSGANVLTF.

This chain joins TRBV27 and TRBJ1-6; no definite D call. Trimming left V 2 bases short and J 1 base short, with 6 bases between. In germline, CDR1 is MNHEY, CDR2 SMNVEV (reference sequence). This CDR3 is built from 15 residues. The CDR3 region has the DNA TGTGCCAGCAGTTTAGGTCGATCCTATAATTCACCCCTCCACTTT. It encodes CASSLGRSYNSPLHF.

Only one count was recorded for this clone. The V call is TRBV28, the J call TRBJ2-1; D is possibly TRBD2 (6 bases). Trimming shortened V by 5 bases and J by 7 bases, and 18 bases separated the two germline ends. The CDR3 runs to 15 residues. Germline CDR1 is MDHEN and CDR2 is SYDVKM. Here the CDR3 DNA reads TGTGCCAGCAGTCCCACCGGGACTTTCGGGAATGAGCAGTTCTTC. Translation: CASSPTGTFGNEQFF. The full variable domain, completed using reference TRBV28 and TRBJ2-1, is DVKVTQSSRYLVKRTGEKVFLECVQDMDHENMFWYRQDPGLGLRLIYFSYDVKMKEKGDIPEGYSVSREKKERFSLILESASTNQTSMYLCASSPTGTFGNEQFFGPGTRLTVL.

The gene calls are TRBV7-9 and TRBJ2-4, with a possible D match to TRBD2 (5 bases). Trimming took off 5 bases at V and 6 bases at J, with 11 bases between the two ends. CDR3 size: 13 residues. CDR1 and CDR2 from the germline V gene are SEHNR and FQNEAQ (reference sequence). Written as DNA, the CDR3 is TGTGCCAGCAGCCAGATTGGAGGAAACATTCAGTACTTC. Its translation is CASSQIGGNIQYF.

The CDR3 DNA sequence: TGTGCCAGCGACCGCGATCCGAGTGAAAAACTGTTTTTT. Its protein product is CASDRDPSEKLFF. The J gene is TRBJ1-4, the V gene TRBV2; D gene uncertain. Germline CDR1 SNHLY, CDR2 FYNNEI. Trimming cost V 8 bases and J 7 bases, with 14 bases left between them. The CDR3 is 13 amino acids. Based on the CDR3 plus reference TRBV2 and TRBJ1-4, the full variable domain is EPEVTQTPSHQVTQMGQEVILRCVPISNHLYFYWYRQILGQKVEFLVSFYNNEISEKSEIFDDQFSVERPDGSNFTLKIRSTKLEDSAMYFCASDRDPSEKLFFGSGTQLSVL.

The chain joins TRBV6-4 to TRBJ2-1; a weak D match, TRBD2 (6 bases). CDR1 and CDR2 (germline): MRHNA, SNTAGT. The CDR3 extends over 14 amino acids. The ends were cut back, 6 bases at V and 7 bases at J, with 16 bases in the middle. The CDR3 loop reads CASSRTGGENEQFF. The CDR3 bases are TGTGCCAGCAGCCGGACCGGGGGTGAAAATGAGCAGTTCTTC.

This clone has just one count. V is TRBV27 and J is TRBJ1-1; 9 positions match TRBD1. CDR1 MNHEY and CDR2 SMNVEV come from the germline V gene (reference sequence). The CDR3 loop spans 13 amino acids. V was pared by 8 bases and J by 4 bases, with 5 bases of the junction left unmatched. The CDR3 region is CASSQGQGTEAFF. DNA of the CDR3: TGTGCCAGCTCACAGGGACAGGGCACTGAAGCTTTCTTT.

The chain couples TRBV2 to TRBJ1-4, with TRBD1 matching 9 bases. The ends lost 6 bases at V and 7 bases at J; junction bases unmatched: 3. Per germline, CDR1 SNHLY and CDR2 FYNNEI. The CDR3 covers 13 residues. For the CDR3, the DNA is TGTGCCAGCAGGGGACAGGGTCGTGAAAAACTGTTTTTT. This encodes CASRGQGREKLFF. The full variable domain, rest sourced from reference TRBV2 and TRBJ1-4, is EPEVTQTPSHQVTQMGQEVILRCVPISNHLYFYWYRQILGQKVEFLVSFYNNEISEKSEIFDDQFSVERPDGSNFTLKIRSTKLEDSAMYFCASRGQGREKLFFGSGTQLSVL.

The chain employs TRBV2 and TRBJ1-6; D possibly corresponds to TRBD1 (6 bases). Germline CDR1 is SNHLY and CDR2 is FYNNEI. V shed 3 bases and J shed 7 bases, with 16 bases lying between them. This CDR3 comprises 16 residues. CDR3 coding DNA: TGTGCCAGCAGTGACTCAATTGGGGGCCGGAATTCACCCCTCCACTTT. This encodes CASSDSIGGRNSPLHF.

This clone was recorded only once. The J gene is TRBJ2-6, the V gene TRBV27, with 8 bases lining up with TRBD2. Germline assignment: CDR1 MNHEY and CDR2 SMNVEV (reference sequence). Germline trimming cut 0 bases from V and 0 bases from J; bases unmatched to any gene: 4. CDR3 length: 18 residues. CDR3 in DNA: TGTGCCAGCAGTTTATCCGGGGGGGCCGGCTCTGGGGCCAACGTCCTGACTTTC. Protein product: CASSLSGGAGSGANVLTF.

The chain joins TRBV19 to TRBJ1-2; 11 bases match TRBD1. With V trimmed by 3 bases and J by 3 bases, 9 bases remained unmatched. Germline V CDR1 and CDR2: LNHDA, SQIVND (reference sequence). CDR3 length: 17 residues. The CDR3 DNA reads TGTGCCAGTAGTATCCGGACAGGGGGCTCCGCTGACTATGGCTACACCTTC. Protein: CASSIRTGGSADYGYTF.

This clone came up a few times. Other DNA variants within this sample encode the same CDR3. V usage is TRBV5-1 and J usage is TRBJ1-2, with D possibly matching TRBD1 (5 bases). V was clipped by 0 bases and J by 3 bases, with 9 bases between them. Germline V CDR1 and CDR2: SGHRS, YFSETQ. The CDR3 is made up of 14 amino acids. The CDR3 bases are TGCGCCAGCAGCTTGGAAGCAGGGTACTATGGCTACACCTTC. Its protein is CASSLEAGYYGYTF. The full variable domain, with the rest looked up from reference TRBV5-1 and TRBJ1-2, is KAGVTQTPRYLIKTRGQQVTLSCSPISGHRSVSWYQQTPGQGLQFLFEYFSETQRNKGNFPGRFSGRQFSNSRSEMNVSTLELGDSALYLCASSLEAGYYGYTFGSGTRLTVV.

This chain connects TRBV11-1 to TRBJ1-1; 7 bases line up with TRBD1. The trim removed 4 bases at V and 8 bases at J, leaving 4 bases unmatched. Per germline, CDR1 SGHAT and CDR2 FQDESV (reference sequence). The CDR3 contains 12 residues. The CDR3 DNA reads TGTGCCAGCAGCTCTGACAGGGAGGAAGCTTTCTTT. Amino acid sequence: CASSSDREEAFF.

The V call is TRBV5-7, the J call TRBJ1-5, with no clear D. TRBV5-7 is assigned to the ORF class and has an uncertain function. The CDR3 is 18 amino acids. Trimming pared 5 bases from V and 2 bases from J, leaving 23 bases between. Here the CDR3 reads CASRRAPGHKLRNQPQHF. The DNA of the CDR3 is TGTGCCAGCAGGCGAGCACCGGGTCACAAACTCCGCAATCAGCCCCAGCATTTT.

This clone was detected only a few times. The chain combines TRBV11-2 with TRBJ1-1; 7 bases fit TRBD1. The V gene end was trimmed by 4 bases and the J gene end by 4 bases; junction bases not matched to a gene: 3. In germline, CDR1 is SGHAT, CDR2 FQNNGV. This CDR3 region has 13 residues. The CDR3 loop reads CASSWTGPTEAFF. In DNA form, the CDR3 reads TGTGCCAGCAGCTGGACAGGCCCCACTGAAGCTTTCTTT. The variable domain in full, with the rest retrieved from reference TRBV11-2 and TRBJ1-1, is EAGVAQSPRYKIIEKRQSVAFWCNPISGHATLYWYQQILGQGPKLLIQFQNNGVVDDSQLPKDRFSAERLKGVDSTLKIQPAKLEDSAVYLCASSWTGPTEAFFGQGTRLTVV.

The V call is TRBV18, the J call TRBJ2-5; TRBD2 matches 11 bases. V shed 3 bases, J shed 3 bases, and the junction held 3 bases outside the gene matches. Germline CDR1 is KGHSH and CDR2 is LQKENI. The CDR3 has 15 amino acids. CDR3 nucleotides: TGTGCCAGCTCACCGGTAGCGGGGGGGAAAGAGACCCAGTACTTC. It is translated as CASSPVAGGKETQYF.

J is TRBJ1-2 and V is TRBV6-1; D remains unclear. Germline V gene sequence: CDR1 MNHNS, CDR2 SASEGT. V lost 1 base, J lost 4 bases, and 13 bases lay in between. The CDR3 loop spans 15 amino acids. The CDR3 sequence is CASSEVRASVYGYTF. As DNA, the CDR3 is TGTGCCAGCAGTGAAGTAAGGGCTTCTGTCTATGGCTACACCTTC.